This T cell receptor beta chain was retrieved from a study of a mutant IDH1 vaccine in newly diagnosed glioma. Across the whole study: Before enrollment, the patients had been treated with radiotherapy alone, temozolomide alone, or both together. Most of them had received both.

Regarding this clone: The target antigen is unknown.

Sequencing was performed with immunoSEQ multiplex PCR; in TCRdb, only in-frame clones are kept and a portion is missing. Counted here are about 94,000 clones, roughly 89% occurring once; the ten biggest clones make up 0.77%. Time point: week 47, end of study. The content of each vaccine dose was 300 ug of mutant IDH1 20-mer peptide, and topical imiquimod accompanied it. This CDR3 spans 13 amino acids. Deletions cut 2 bases from V and 5 bases from J, with 6 bases between. The germline gives CDR1 ENHRY, CDR2 SYGVKD. This chain connects TRBV10-3 to TRBJ2-2; D may be TRBD1 (5 bases). The sequencing used PBMCs, collected from a glioma patient whose treatment included an IDH1 peptide vaccine. The sequence came from a woman aged 45 to 65 with glioma. Written as DNA, the CDR3 is TGTGCCATCAGTGAGGGGGCTACCGGGGAGCTGTTTTTT. This gives the protein CAISEGATGELFF.